This TCR beta chain derives from a study of T cell repertoires in cytomegalovirus infection. TCRdb itself ran the reads through MiXCR, one entry per CDR3 protein. The profile shows about 490,000 distinct CDR3 sequences, approximately 25% of them singletons. The receptor was isolated from a human donor in good health (CMV status not recorded). Some clones in this sample may be carry-over from other donors' samples. Source material: PBMCs.

CDR3 nucleotides: TGTGCCAGCAGTTACAATGCGCCTCATGGCTACACCTTC. It is translated as CASSYNAPHGYTF. The chain links TRBV6-9 to TRBJ1-2, with D uncertain. Trimming took 3 bases from V and 6 from J, leaving 11 bases between them. From germline, CDR1 is MNHGY and CDR2 SVAAGI. The CDR3 has 13 residues.